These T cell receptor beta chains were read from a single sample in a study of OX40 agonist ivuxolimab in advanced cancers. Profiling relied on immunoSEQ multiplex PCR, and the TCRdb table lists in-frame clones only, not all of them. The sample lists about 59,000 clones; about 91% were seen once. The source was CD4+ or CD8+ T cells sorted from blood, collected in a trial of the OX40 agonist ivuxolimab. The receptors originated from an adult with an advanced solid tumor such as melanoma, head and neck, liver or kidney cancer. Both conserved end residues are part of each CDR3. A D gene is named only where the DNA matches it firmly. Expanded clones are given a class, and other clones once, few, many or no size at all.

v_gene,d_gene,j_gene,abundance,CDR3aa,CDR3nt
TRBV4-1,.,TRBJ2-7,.,CASSQEGNYYEQYF,TGCGCCAGCAGCCAAGAGGGAAACTACTACGAGCAGTACTTC
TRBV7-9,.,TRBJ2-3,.,CASSSSLSEVASADTQYF,TGTGCCAGCAGCTCCTCGCTTTCCGAGGTGGCGAGCGCAGATACGCAGTATTTT
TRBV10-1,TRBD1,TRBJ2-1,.,CASAGTGGFNEQFF,TGCGCCAGCGCCGGGACAGGGGGCTTTAATGAGCAGTTCTTC
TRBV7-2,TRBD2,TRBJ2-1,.,CASSGTSGRDNEQFF,TGTGCCAGCAGTGGGACTAGCGGGAGGGACAATGAGCAGTTCTTC
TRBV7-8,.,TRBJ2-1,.,CASGQSSYNEQFF,TGTGCCAGCGGGCAAAGCTCCTACAATGAGCAGTTCTTC
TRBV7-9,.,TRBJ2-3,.,CASSMGDTQYF,TGTGCCAGCAGCATGGGAGATACGCAGTATTTT
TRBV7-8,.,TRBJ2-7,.,CASSPIVVDEQYF,TGTGCCAGCAGCCCAATCGTAGTCGACGAGCAGTACTTC
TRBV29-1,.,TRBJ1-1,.,CSVGAVSTEAFF,TGCAGCGTTGGGGCTGTATCGACTGAAGCTTTCTTT
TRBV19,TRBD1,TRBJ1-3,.,CASSIEGAGWDSGNTIYF,TGTGCCAGTAGTATCGAGGGGGCCGGATGGGACTCTGGAAACACCATATATTTT
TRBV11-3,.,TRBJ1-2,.,CASSLDGQKEGNYGYTF,TGTGCCAGCAGCTTAGATGGTCAGAAGGAGGGTAACTATGGCTACACCTTC
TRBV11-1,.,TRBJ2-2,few,CASSFVRTGELFF,TGTGCCAGCAGCTTCGTCCGGACCGGGGAGCTGTTTTTT
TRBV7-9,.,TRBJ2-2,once,CASSHDSATGELFF,TGTGCCAGCAGCCATGACTCGGCCACCGGGGAGCTGTTTTTT
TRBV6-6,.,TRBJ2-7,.,CASSYMSVEGEQYF,TGTGCCAGCAGTTACATGTCCGTGGAAGGGGAGCAGTACTTC
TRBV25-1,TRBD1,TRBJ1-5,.,CASTGGDQPQHF,TGTGCCAGCACAGGGGGCGATCAGCCCCAGCATTTT
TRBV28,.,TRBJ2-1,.,CASRGLSSSYNEQFF,TGTGCCAGTCGGGGACTTTCGAGCTCCTACAATGAGCAGTTCTTC
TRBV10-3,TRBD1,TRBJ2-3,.,CAIRRQGWGDTQYF,TGTGCCATCAGGAGACAGGGGTGGGGAGATACGCAGTATTTT
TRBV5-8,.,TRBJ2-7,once,CASSPPGGLSYEQYF,TGTGCCAGCAGCCCCCCCGGGGGGCTCTCCTACGAGCAGTACTTC
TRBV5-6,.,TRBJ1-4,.,CASSPGRTEKLFF,TGTGCCAGCAGCCCGGGGAGGACGGAAAAACTGTTTTTT
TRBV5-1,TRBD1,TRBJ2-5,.,CASSSPGQGAANLGAKETQYF,TGCGCCAGCAGCTCACCGGGACAGGGGGCCGCGAACTTAGGGGCGAAAGAGACCCAGTACTTC
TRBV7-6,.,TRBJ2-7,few,CASQEGQSKSYEQYF,TGTGCCAGCCAAGAAGGACAGTCCAAAAGCTACGAGCAGTACTTC
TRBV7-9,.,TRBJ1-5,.,CASSRGGSNQPQHF,TGTGCCAGCAGTCGGGGGGGGTCCAATCAGCCCCAGCATTTT
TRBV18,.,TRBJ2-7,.,CASSPGEQGWYEQYF,TGTGCCAGCTCACCAGGTGAGCAGGGGTGGTACGAGCAGTACTTC
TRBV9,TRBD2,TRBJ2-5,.,CASSVTGGPETQYF,TGTGCCAGCAGCGTTACGGGGGGGCCAGAGACCCAGTACTTC
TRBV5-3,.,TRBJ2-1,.,CARSLNSNEQFF,TGTGCCAGAAGCTTGAATAGCAATGAGCAGTTCTTC
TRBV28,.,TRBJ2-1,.,CASSFSPWRISYNEQFF,TGTGCCAGCAGTTTTTCCCCGTGGCGAATCTCCTACAATGAGCAGTTCTTC
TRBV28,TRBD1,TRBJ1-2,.,CAIRRGGLLYGYTF,TGTGCCATTCGCCGAGGGGGCCTTCTTTATGGCTACACCTTC
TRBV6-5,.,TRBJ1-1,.,CASSYSRLDTEAFF,TGTGCCAGCAGTTACTCCAGGCTGGACACTGAAGCTTTCTTT
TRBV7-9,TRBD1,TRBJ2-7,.,CASSFPGTGDYEQYF,TGTGCCAGCAGCTTCCCCGGGACAGGGGACTACGAGCAGTACTTC
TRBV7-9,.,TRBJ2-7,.,CASSPPWAESAYEQYF,TGTGCCAGCAGCCCCCCCTGGGCCGAAAGCGCCTACGAGCAGTACTTC
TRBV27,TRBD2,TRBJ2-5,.,CASSLSSGRPGGTQYF,TGTGCCAGCAGTTTATCCAGCGGGAGGCCGGGGGGAACCCAGTACTTC
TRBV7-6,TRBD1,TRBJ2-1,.,CASSLGQGSSYNEQFF,TGTGCCAGCAGCTTAGGACAGGGGAGCTCCTACAATGAGCAGTTCTTC
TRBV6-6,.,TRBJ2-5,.,CASSYSSEGGETQYF,TGTGCCAGCAGTTACTCGAGTGAGGGGGGGGAGACCCAGTACTTC
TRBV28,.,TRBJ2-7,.,CASSSLRDSPYEQYF,TGTGCCAGCAGTTCACTCCGGGACTCCCCCTACGAGCAGTACTTC
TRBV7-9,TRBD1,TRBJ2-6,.,CASFRGLGANVLTF,TGTGCCAGCTTCAGGGGGCTCGGGGCCAACGTCCTGACTTTC
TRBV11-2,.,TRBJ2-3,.,CASSLWADTQYF,TGTGCCAGCAGCTTATGGGCCGATACGCAGTATTTT